The 7 T cell receptor beta chains listed next were all sequenced from one sample in a study of blood T cell repertoires in COVID-19. Data came from immunoSEQ multiplex PCR; TCRdb stores just in-frame clones and leaves some out. The sample contains 300,000 or so clones, 80% to 90% of which appear only once. Sequencing input: peripheral blood. All receptors derive from a woman in her forties with acute or convalescent COVID-19.

The genes are TRBV9 and TRBJ1-2; D remains ambiguous. Between the trimmed V and J ends, which lost 3 bases and 6 bases, there was a span of 12 bases. Germline-derived CDR1 and CDR2 are SGDLS and YYNGEE. The CDR3 runs 13 residues. CDR3 sequence (DNA): TGTGCCAGCAGCGGCGAATCCGGGAATGGCTACACCTTC. Residues: CASSGESGNGYTF.

V gene TRBV3-1 (or the pseudogene TRBV3-2) combines with J gene TRBJ1-3; no reliable D call. Germline loops: CDR1 LGHDT, CDR2 YNNKEL (reference sequence). Trimming took off 1 base at V and 0 bases at J, with 7 bases between the two ends. This CDR3 region has 15 residues. The DNA for the CDR3 is TGTGCCAGCAGCCAAGGAGTATACTCTGGAAACACCATATATTTT. It translates to CASSQGVYSGNTIYF.

The gene calls are TRBV18 and TRBJ2-5; no firm D call. This CDR3 has 15 amino acids. Germline assignment: CDR1 KGHSH and CDR2 LQKENI. Trimming took off 1 base at V and 3 bases at J, with 12 bases between the two ends. CDR3: CASSPLNAPKETQYF. The CDR3 coding sequence is TGTGCCAGCTCACCACTAAATGCGCCCAAAGAGACCCAGTACTTC.

The chain is built from TRBV2 and TRBJ1-1; D is possibly TRBD1 (5 bases). Germline V CDR1 and CDR2: SNHLY, FYNNEI. V lost 7 bases, J lost 0 bases, and 9 bases lay in between. This CDR3 is built from 13 residues. The CDR3 is CASISGVNTEAFF. CDR3 nucleotide sequence: TGTGCCAGCATCTCGGGGGTGAACACTGAAGCTTTCTTT.

The gene calls are TRBV11-3 and TRBJ2-2; 8 nucleotides match TRBD1. This CDR3 has 15 residues. Unmatched junction bases numbered 7, after V lost 5 bases and J lost 5 bases. Germline CDR1 reads SGHNT; CDR2 reads YENEEA. The CDR3 bases are TGTGCCAGCAGCCCCGACAGGGGTGGGACCGGGGAGCTGTTTTTT. Protein: CASSPDRGGTGELFF.

The J gene is TRBJ2-5, the V gene TRBV4-1, with 7 bases identical to TRBD2. The CDR3 spans 16 residues. The germline V gene has CDR1 MGHRA and CDR2 YSYEKL. The J segment lost 3 bases and the V segment lost 6 bases, leaving 13 bases of the junction unmatched. The DNA for the CDR3 is TGCGCCAGCAGACGCATATATGCGGGGGATAAAGAGACCCAGTACTTC. Translated: CASRRIYAGDKETQYF.

CDR3 DNA sequence: TGTGCCAGCAGCCCCGCCGGGGGGAGGGTTGGCTATGGCTACACCTTC. Protein sequence: CASSPAGGRVGYGYTF. The chain joins TRBV7-2 to TRBJ1-2; D is possibly TRBD1 (5 bases). This CDR3 contains 16 residues. Germline V CDR1 and CDR2: SGHTA, FQGNSA. V dropped 5 bases and J dropped 4 bases, with 20 bases sitting between them.